This TCR beta chain came from a study of Graves' ophthalmopathy and Graves' hyperthyroidism. Overall study findings and caveats: Most expanded clonotypes from thyroid (those above 0.001 frequency) were also found in blood.

This CDR3 spans 14 amino acids. With 5 bases removed from V and 2 bases from J, the gap between germline ends came to 12 bases. CDR1 is SGHAT, CDR2 FQNNGV, per germline. None of the included patients had other autoimmune diseases, uncontrolled infections, pregnancy or lactation, as these led to exclusion. The authors diagnosed from clinical symptoms, serum thyroxine, TRAb, thyroid ultrasound and orbital computed tomography. Sampling over 8 ml of fresh peripheral blood provided the PBMCs. This clonotype occurred a few times. Its specificity is unknown. RNA transcripts were the source from which TCR beta CDR3 regions were amplified. Second-round multiplex PCR followed a first-round RT-PCR using HTBI primers. TCRdb re-analysed the multiplex PCR reads in MiXCR, keeping a single row per CDR3 protein. Among hundreds of thousands of distinct CDR3 sequences listed, roughly 50% were seen once.

The sample was peripheral blood. The receptor was derived from an adult man with Graves' ophthalmopathy. The chain recombines TRBV11-2 with TRBJ1-1; D might be TRBD1 (6 bases). For the CDR3, the DNA is TGTGCCAGCAGCACGACCAGGGGTAACACTGAAGCTTTCTTT. The encoded protein is CASSTTRGNTEAFF. Full variable domain (outside the CDR3, taken from reference TRBV11-2 and TRBJ1-1): EAGVAQSPRYKIIEKRQSVAFWCNPISGHATLYWYQQILGQGPKLLIQFQNNGVVDDSQLPKDRFSAERLKGVDSTLKIQPAKLEDSAVYLCASSTTRGNTEAFFGQGTRLTVV.